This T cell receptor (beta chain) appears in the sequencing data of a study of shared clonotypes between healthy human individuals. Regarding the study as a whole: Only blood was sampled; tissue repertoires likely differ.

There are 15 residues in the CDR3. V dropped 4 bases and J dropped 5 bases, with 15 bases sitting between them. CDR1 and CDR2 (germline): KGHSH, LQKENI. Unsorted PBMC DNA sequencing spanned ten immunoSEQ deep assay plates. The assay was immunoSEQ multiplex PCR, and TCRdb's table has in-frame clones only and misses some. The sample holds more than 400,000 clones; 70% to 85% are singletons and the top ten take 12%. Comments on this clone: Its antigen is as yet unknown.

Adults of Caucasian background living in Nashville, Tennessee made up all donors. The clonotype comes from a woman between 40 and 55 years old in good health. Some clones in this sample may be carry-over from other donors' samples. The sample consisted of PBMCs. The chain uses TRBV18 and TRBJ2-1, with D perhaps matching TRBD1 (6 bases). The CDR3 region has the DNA TGTGCCAGCTCACAAACATACACAGGGAACAATGAGCAGTTCTTC. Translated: CASSQTYTGNNEQFF.